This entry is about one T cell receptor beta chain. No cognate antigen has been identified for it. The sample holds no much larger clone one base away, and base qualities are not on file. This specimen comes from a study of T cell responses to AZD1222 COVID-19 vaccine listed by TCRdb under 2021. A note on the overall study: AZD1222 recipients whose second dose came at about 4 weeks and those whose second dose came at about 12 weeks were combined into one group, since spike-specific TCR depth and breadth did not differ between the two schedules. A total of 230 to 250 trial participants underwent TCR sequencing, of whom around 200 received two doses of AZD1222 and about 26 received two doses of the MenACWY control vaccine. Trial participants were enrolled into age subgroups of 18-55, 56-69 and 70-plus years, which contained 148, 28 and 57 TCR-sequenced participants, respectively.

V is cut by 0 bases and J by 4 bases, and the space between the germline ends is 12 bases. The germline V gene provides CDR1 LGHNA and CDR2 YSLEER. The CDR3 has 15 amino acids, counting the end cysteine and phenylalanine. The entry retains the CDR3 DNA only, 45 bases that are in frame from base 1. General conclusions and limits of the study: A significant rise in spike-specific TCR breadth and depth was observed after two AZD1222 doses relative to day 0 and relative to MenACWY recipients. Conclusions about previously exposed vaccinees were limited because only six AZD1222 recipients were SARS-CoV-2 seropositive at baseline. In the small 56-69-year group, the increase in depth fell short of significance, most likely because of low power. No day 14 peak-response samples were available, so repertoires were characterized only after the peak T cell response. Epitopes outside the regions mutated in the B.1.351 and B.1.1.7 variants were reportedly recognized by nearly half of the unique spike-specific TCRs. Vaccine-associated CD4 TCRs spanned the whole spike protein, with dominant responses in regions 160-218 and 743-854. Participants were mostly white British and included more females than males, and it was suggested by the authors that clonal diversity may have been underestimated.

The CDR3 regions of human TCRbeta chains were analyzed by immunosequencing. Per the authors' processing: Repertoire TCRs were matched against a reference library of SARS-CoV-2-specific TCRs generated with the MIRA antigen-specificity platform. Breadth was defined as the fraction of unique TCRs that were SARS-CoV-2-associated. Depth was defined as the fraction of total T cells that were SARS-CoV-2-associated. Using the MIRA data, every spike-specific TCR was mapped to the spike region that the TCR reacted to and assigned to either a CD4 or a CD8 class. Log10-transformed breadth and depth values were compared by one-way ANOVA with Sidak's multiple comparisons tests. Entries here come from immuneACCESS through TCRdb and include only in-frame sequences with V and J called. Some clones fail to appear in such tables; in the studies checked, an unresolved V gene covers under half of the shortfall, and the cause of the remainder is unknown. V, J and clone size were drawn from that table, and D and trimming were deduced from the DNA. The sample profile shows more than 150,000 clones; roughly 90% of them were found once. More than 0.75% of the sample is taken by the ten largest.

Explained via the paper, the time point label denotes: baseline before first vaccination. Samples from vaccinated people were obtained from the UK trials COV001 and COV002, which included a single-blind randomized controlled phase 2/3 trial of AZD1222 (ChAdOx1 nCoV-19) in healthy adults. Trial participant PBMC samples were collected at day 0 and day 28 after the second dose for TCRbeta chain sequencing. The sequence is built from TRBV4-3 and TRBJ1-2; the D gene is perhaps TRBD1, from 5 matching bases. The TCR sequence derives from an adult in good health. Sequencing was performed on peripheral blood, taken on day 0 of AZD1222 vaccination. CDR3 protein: CASSQDGGGLYGYTF. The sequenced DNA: TGCGCCAGCAGCCAAGATGGGGGAGGTCTCTATGGCTACACCTTC.